Reported below is one T cell receptor (beta chain). Its antigen remains unknown. Its ends do not fully match the called genes, so a read error is possible. This sample was included in a study of OX40 agonist ivuxolimab in advanced cancers. Study in general: Earlier treatment with anti-PD-1, anti-PD-L1 or anti-CTLA-4 was permitted, and around 43% had received some. Whole-study results and caveats: Both blood CD4+ and CD8+ T cells showed clonal growth by week 6 at 0.1 to 3.0 mg/kg. Several nonresponders also turned out to have low normalized T-cell clonal expansion.

The CDR3 length is 14 residues. The V gene's germline CDR1 is SSHAT and CDR2 FNYEAQ (reference sequence). Some clones are missing from TCRdb's copy, which holds only in-frame ones; the method was immunoSEQ multiplex PCR. The sample lists more than 95,000 clones, about 90% occurring once. Exclusion of a patient followed from autoimmune disease history or systemic immunosuppression. This sequence was found in an adult with an advanced solid tumor such as melanoma, head and neck, liver or kidney cancer. The sample here was CD4+ or CD8+ T cells sorted from blood, taken in a trial of the OX40 agonist ivuxolimab. V usage is TRBV7-7 and J usage is TRBJ2-1; D is ambiguous. In DNA, the CDR3 is TGTGCTAGCAGTGTTGGTGGGCGGCTGGCTGAGCAGTTCTTC. Translated: CASSVGGRLAEQFF.